The TCR beta chain under discussion was sequenced for a study of CD4 T cells in relation to SARS-CoV-2 and coronaviruses. Study background: No peptide or an HIV-1 Nef peptide pool served as negative control.

This clone was counted only a few times. Its antigen is not identified. Using immunoSEQ multiplex PCR, the repertoire was profiled, and TCRdb retains in-frame clones only, with some absent. The repertoire holds around 23,000 clones, with approximately 72% as singletons. Germline CDR1 PRHDT, CDR2 FYEKMQ (reference sequence). CDR3 length: 16 amino acids. Trimming left V 3 bases short and J 2 bases short, with 17 bases between. Before the COVID-19 pandemic, during about 2011-2019, CD4+ T cells were taken from unexposed donors. After ten to eleven days of culture, CD4+ T cells were isolated. Testing used SARS-CoV-2 S/N and four cold-coronavirus spikes on unexposed-donor CD4+ T cells, cells permitting. Cultures received half-medium IL-2 refreshes on days 3 and 7. Findings of the study overall: Crossreactive clones expanded significantly less to SARS-CoV-2 than monoreactive clones.

The sequence derives from a human donor in good health. Sequencing used CD4+ T cells from PBMCs, cultured in vitro. The rearrangement uses TRBV13 and TRBJ2-7; the D call may be TRBD1 or TRBD2 (5 bases each). This CDR3 is CASSLLTQRGAYEQYF. CDR3 DNA: TGTGCCAGCAGCTTGTTAACCCAGCGAGGGGCCTACGAGCAGTACTTC.